These 32 T cell receptor beta chains were all obtained from the same sample, sequenced in a study of blood T cell repertoires in COVID-19 (dated by TCRdb to 2018 to 2021). Receptors were amplified or captured by the immunoSEQ multiplex PCR assay. TCRdb's version of the immuneACCESS table is confined to in-frame rearrangements and falls short of the full clone set. An unresolved V gene accounts for under half of the shortfall where checked; the remainder is of unknown origin. This sample has a few hundred thousand clones in its table, and roughly nine tenths of those were observed once. The ten most abundant clones make up 1.2% of the sample. Input material: peripheral blood. Receptors were obtained from a man aged 40-49 years with acute or convalescent COVID-19.

This chain uses TRBV6-5 with TRBJ1-2; possible D gene TRBD1, 6 bases. V was cut by 7 bases and J by 4 bases, with 16 bases left in between. Germline V gene sequence: CDR1 MNHEY, CDR2 SVGAGI. The CDR3 spans 14 residues. The chain's CDR3 is CASNSIVGGYGYTF. In DNA form, the CDR3 reads TGTGCCAGCAATTCCATCGTAGGGGGCTATGGCTACACCTTC.

This chain uses TRBV2 with TRBJ2-1; 14 bases fit TRBD2. Unmatched junction bases numbered 9, after V lost 11 bases and J lost 9 bases. The CDR3 loop spans 14 amino acids. Germline-derived CDR1 and CDR2 are SNHLY and FYNNEI. CDR3 region: CAGGTSGSSGEQFF. The DNA of the CDR3 is TGTGCCGGGGGGACTAGCGGGAGTTCGGGTGAGCAGTTCTTC. Drawing the rest from reference TRBV2 and TRBJ2-1, the complete variable domain is EPEVTQTPSHQVTQMGQEVILRCVPISNHLYFYWYRQILGQKVEFLVSFYNNEISEKSEIFDDQFSVERPDGSNFTLKIRSTKLEDSAMYFCAGGTSGSSGEQFFGPGTRLTVL.

The J gene is TRBJ2-2, the V gene TRBV6-1; perhaps TRBD1 as D (6 bases). Germline V lookup: CDR1 MNHNS, CDR2 SASEGT. The V gene lost 2 bases and the J gene lost 2 bases, with 9 bases spanning the gap. The CDR3 has 15 amino acids. CDR3 bases: TGTGCCAGCAGTGAATACAGGGCAAACACCGGGGAGCTGTTTTTT. Translated: CASSEYRANTGELFF.

The gene calls are TRBV6-2 or TRBV6-3 and TRBJ2-7; perhaps TRBD1 as D (6 bases). The germline gives CDR1 MNHEY, CDR2 SVGEGT. V gave up 2 bases and J gave up 4 bases, with 12 bases separating them. The CDR3 covers 14 residues. CDR3 coding DNA: TGTGCCAGCAGTTACAGCAGGGGACGGTACGAGCAGTACTTC. The encoded protein is CASSYSRGRYEQYF.

V is TRBV27 and J is TRBJ2-7, with 7 bases identical to TRBD1. Germline CDR1 reads MNHEY; CDR2 reads SMNVEV (reference sequence). The junction had 6 bases not matched to a gene; V was cut back by 8 bases and J by 2 bases. The CDR3 extends over 13 amino acids. The CDR3 DNA reads as TGTGCCAGCGGGCGACAGGGAACCTACGAGCAGTACTTC. Translated, it gives CASGRQGTYEQYF.

The rearrangement joins TRBV5-1 to TRBJ1-4, with 8 bases lining up with TRBD1. The CDR3 contains 17 residues. Unmatched junction bases numbered 9, after V lost 2 bases and J lost 3 bases. Germline V lookup: CDR1 SGHRS, CDR2 YFSETQ. The CDR3 sequence is CASSFAAGGDANEKLFF. In nucleotides, the CDR3 is TGCGCCAGCAGCTTCGCGGCAGGGGGCGATGCTAATGAAAAACTGTTTTTT.

The J gene is TRBJ2-1, the V gene TRBV12-3 or TRBV12-4, with D possibly matching TRBD2 (5 bases). Between the trimmed V and J ends, which lost 6 bases and 9 bases, there was a span of 9 bases. The CDR3 runs to 11 residues. The CDR3 region has the DNA TGTGCCAGCAGCAAAGGAGGTGAGCAGTTCTTC. Encoded protein: CASSKGGEQFF.

The rearrangement uses TRBV28 and TRBJ2-2; 8 bases are shared with TRBD2. Germline V gives CDR1 MDHEN, CDR2 SYDVKM. With 4 bases clipped from V and 7 bases from J, the junction kept 11 bases outside the gene matches. The CDR3 spans 16 residues. The chain's CDR3 is CASSSPGSGMVGELFF. The CDR3 DNA reads TGTGCCAGCAGTTCCCCGGGTAGCGGGATGGTCGGGGAGCTGTTTTTT.

The V call is TRBV5-6, the J call TRBJ2-2; TRBD2 aligns across 10 bases. The germline CDR1 and CDR2 sequences are SGHDT and YYEEEE. J gave up 9 bases and V 3 bases, and 8 bases lay outside the gene matches. This CDR3 region has 15 residues. In DNA form, the CDR3 reads TGTGCCAGCAGCTCTGGACTAGCGGTGGGCTGGGAGCTGTTTTTT. Its translation: CASSSGLAVGWELFF.

This chain connects TRBV6-4 to TRBJ1-4; 7 bases align to TRBD1. Germline V gene sequence: CDR1 MRHNA, CDR2 SNTAGT. The trim removed 0 bases at V and 8 bases at J, leaving 3 bases unmatched. The CDR3 sequence is 14 residues long. CDR3 loop: CASSDSGGPEKLFF. CDR3 DNA: TGTGCCAGCAGTGACTCAGGGGGCCCGGAAAAACTGTTTTTT.

The chain recombines TRBV6-5 with TRBJ1-2; 9 bases align to TRBD1. Germline-derived CDR1 and CDR2 are MNHEY and SVGAGI. The V segment lost 8 bases and the J segment 5 bases; nucleotides outside the gene matches: 6. The CDR3 extends over 13 amino acids. DNA of the CDR3: TGTGCCAGCCGCCGGGACAGGGAATATGGCTACACCTTC. Protein: CASRRDREYGYTF.

The genes are TRBV4-3 and TRBJ2-1, with D perhaps TRBD1 (6 bases). The ends were cut back, 3 bases at V and 3 bases at J, with 18 bases in the middle. This CDR3 is built from 17 residues. Germline assignment: CDR1 LGHNA and CDR2 YSLEER. The CDR3 bases are TGCGCCAGCAGCCACCCCGGTAGCAGGGGAGTCTACAATGAGCAGTTCTTC. Protein product: CASSHPGSRGVYNEQFF.

This clone was recorded a few times. This rearrangement joins TRBV29-1 to TRBJ2-1; 10 bases match TRBD2. This CDR3 contains 20 residues. CDR1 SQVTM and CDR2 ANQGSEA come from the germline V gene. V dropped 0 bases and J dropped 7; count of bases not matched to a gene: 21. DNA for the CDR3: TGCAGCGTTGAAGATCTTGTGCCTAGCGGGAGAATACCTTCGGGAAATGAGCAGTTCTTC. Protein: CSVEDLVPSGRIPSGNEQFF.

This sequence joins TRBV27 and TRBJ2-7, with 9 bases identical to TRBD1. The germline gives CDR1 MNHEY, CDR2 SMNVEV (reference sequence). This CDR3 is built from 12 residues. The ends lost 5 bases at V and 6 bases at J; junction bases unmatched: 2. CDR3 sequence reads: CASSPTGGEQYF. The CDR3 DNA follows: TGTGCCAGCAGTCCGACAGGGGGCGAGCAGTACTTC.

V and J are TRBV29-1 and TRBJ1-2; D perhaps matches TRBD1 (5 bases). CDR3 size: 14 residues. V was cut by 6 bases and J by 0 bases, with 14 bases left in between. CDR1 is SQVTM, CDR2 ANQGSEA, per germline. CDR3 amino acids: CSVDRQRSNYGYTF. CDR3 bases: TGCAGCGTAGATAGACAGAGATCTAACTATGGCTACACCTTC. Full variable domain (missing parts from reference TRBV29-1 and TRBJ1-2): SAVISQKPSRDICQRGTSLTIQCQVDSQVTMMFWYRQQPGQSLTLIATANQGSEATYESGFVIDKFPISRPNLTFSTLTVSNMSPEDSSIYLCSVDRQRSNYGYTFGSGTRLTVV.

V and J are TRBV6-9 and TRBJ1-3; 7 bases align to TRBD1. Germline V gene sequence: CDR1 MNHGY, CDR2 SVAAGI. The CDR3 runs 18 residues. The ends lost 6 bases at V and 0 bases at J; junction bases unmatched: 14. The DNA of the CDR3 is TGTGCCAGCAGCGCGGGGCAGGGGGTCTCTAGCTCTGGAAACACCATATATTTT. This translates into CASSAGQGVSSSGNTIYF.

The CDR3 DNA sequence: TGTGCCAGCAGCCCCCGGGTCGGAACACTGTTTTTT. It translates to CASSPRVGTLFF. The gene calls are TRBV6-5 and TRBJ1-4; D gene unclear. Germline values: CDR1 MNHEY, CDR2 SVGAGI. This CDR3 region has 12 residues. V was cut by 6 bases and J by 13 bases, with 15 bases left in between.

This clone was counted a single time. This chain links TRBV29-1 with TRBJ1-1; TRBD1 matches 7 bases. In germline, CDR1 is SQVTM, CDR2 ANQGSEA. V shed 5 bases and J 0 bases; nucleotides not matched to a gene: 6. This CDR3 comprises 14 residues. The CDR3 is CSVTGVELNTEAFF. In DNA, the CDR3 is TGCAGCGTTACAGGGGTTGAGTTGAACACTGAAGCTTTCTTT.

The chain links TRBV27 to TRBJ2-7; 8 bases align to TRBD1. Trimming at V came to 6 bases and at J to 2 bases, leaving 6 bases not matched to a gene. Germline V gene data show CDR1 as MNHEY and CDR2 as SMNVEV (reference sequence). CDR3 size: 14 residues. This CDR3 is CASSRQGPTYEQYF. The CDR3 DNA sequence: TGTGCCAGCAGCAGACAGGGGCCGACCTACGAGCAGTACTTC.

This clone has just a few counts. J is TRBJ1-1 and V is TRBV6-2 or TRBV6-3; 8 nucleotides agree with TRBD1. The CDR3 loop spans 17 amino acids. Per the germline V gene, CDR1 is MNHEY and CDR2 is SVGEGT. V was pared by 1 base and J by 3 bases, with 10 bases of the junction left unmatched. The CDR3 DNA is TGTGCCAGCAGTTACTTCAGGGGGCGAACTGGGGACACTGAAGCTTTCTTT. Translated, it gives CASSYFRGRTGDTEAFF.

The chain combines TRBV15 with TRBJ1-2, with TRBD1 matching 8 bases. This CDR3 comprises 19 residues. Trimming at V came to 0 bases and at J to 1 base, leaving 13 bases not matched to a gene. Germline-derived CDR1 and CDR2 are LNHNV and YYDKDF (reference sequence). The CDR3 nucleotides are TGTGCCACCAGCAGAGACCTGACGCGGACAGGGCTGTATAACTATGGCTACACCTTC. Residues: CATSRDLTRTGLYNYGYTF.

This chain connects TRBV14 to TRBJ2-1; TRBD1 might be the D (6 bases). This CDR3 comprises 16 residues. The V and J ends lost 4 bases and 0 bases respectively, with 13 bases between them. Germline V gene data show CDR1 as SGHDN and CDR2 as FVKESK. CDR3 DNA: TGTGCCAGCAGCCTATTACAGGGTGGCTCCTACAATGAGCAGTTCTTC. Its translation: CASSLLQGGSYNEQFF. The full variable domain, its missing parts supplied by reference TRBV14 and TRBJ2-1, is EAGVTQFPSHSVIEKGQTVTLRCDPISGHDNLYWYRRVMGKEIKFLLHFVKESKQDESGMPNNRFLAERTGGTYSTLKVQPAELEDSGVYFCASSLLQGGSYNEQFFGPGTRLTVL.

The rearrangement joins TRBV6-5 to TRBJ1-1; no clear D. This CDR3 contains 11 residues. V gave up 8 bases and J gave up 4 bases, with 8 bases separating them. Germline values: CDR1 MNHEY, CDR2 SVGAGI. The CDR3 DNA reads TGTGCCAGCCGGAGACTCACTGAAGCTTTCTTT. Amino acids: CASRRLTEAFF.

The genes are TRBV6-6 and TRBJ2-5, with D maybe TRBD2 (5 bases). This CDR3 spans 13 amino acids. CDR1 and CDR2 (germline): MNHNY, SVGAGI (reference sequence). Trimming removed 4 bases at V and 6 bases at J, with 12 bases between. This chain's CDR3 is CASSSSGRKTQYF. In DNA form, the CDR3 reads TGTGCCAGCAGTTCGTCGGGAAGGAAGACCCAGTACTTC.

The V gene is TRBV7-3, the J gene TRBJ2-1; the match to TRBD2 covers 12 bases. Looked up from germline, CDR1 is SGHTA and CDR2 is FQGTGA. This CDR3 is built from 17 residues. V lost 2 bases, J lost 5 bases, and 7 bases stayed unmatched. The CDR3 spells CASSLHEGLAGHNEQFF. CDR3 DNA sequence: TGTGCCAGCAGCTTACACGAGGGACTAGCGGGTCACAATGAGCAGTTCTTC.

The CDR3 region is CASSYRAGGASSYEQYF. DNA for the CDR3: TGTGCCAGCAGCTACCGAGCGGGGGGCGCTAGCTCCTACGAGCAGTACTTC. J is TRBJ2-7 and V is TRBV13; 9 bases are shared with TRBD2. This CDR3 spans 17 amino acids. Germline V CDR1 and CDR2: PRHDT, FYEKMQ (reference sequence). J gave up 0 bases and V 4 bases, and 10 bases lay outside the gene matches.

As DNA, the CDR3 is TGTGCCAGCCGACAGGACCAAGAGACCCAGTACTTC. It is translated as CASRQDQETQYF. The gene calls are TRBV2 and TRBJ2-5; the D gene is possibly TRBD1 (6 bases). The CDR3 extends over 12 amino acids. CDR1 is SNHLY and CDR2 is FYNNEI in the germline V gene. V lost 8 bases to trimming and J lost 0 bases, with 7 bases between them.

The rearrangement uses TRBV7-9 and TRBJ2-4; 10 positions match TRBD1. V shed 4 bases and J 8 bases; nucleotides not matched to a gene: 8. In germline, CDR1 is SEHNR, CDR2 FQNEAQ (reference sequence). The CDR3 length is 15 residues. The CDR3 spells CASSSYDRGQDIQYF. CDR3 DNA: TGTGCCAGCAGCTCTTACGACAGGGGGCAGGACATTCAGTACTTC.

The chain links TRBV7-3 to TRBJ1-1, with 7 bases identical to TRBD1. CDR1 SGHTA and CDR2 FQGTGA come from the germline V gene. This CDR3 is 13 amino acids long. J lost 1 base, V lost 4 bases, and 0 bases had no gene match. The CDR3 sequence is CASSWDRNTEAFF. In DNA, the CDR3 is TGTGCCAGCAGCTGGGACAGGAACACTGAAGCTTTCTTT.

The chain recombines TRBV2 with TRBJ2-1, with D tentatively TRBD2 (5 bases). The CDR3 runs to 13 residues. Trimming shortened V by 10 bases and J by 1 base, and 11 bases separated the two germline ends. Germline CDR1 and CDR2: SNHLY and FYNNEI. CDR3 region: CANKEGSYNEQFF. CDR3 nucleotides: TGTGCCAACAAAGAGGGATCCTACAATGAGCAGTTCTTC.

The gene calls are TRBV27 and TRBJ2-5, with 10 bases identical to TRBD1. Unmatched junction bases numbered 3, after V lost 3 bases and J lost 2 bases. The CDR3 totals 15 residues. CDR1 and CDR2 from the germline V gene are MNHEY and SMNVEV (reference sequence). The CDR3 loop is CASSFGTGVQETQYF. For the CDR3, the DNA is TGTGCCAGCAGTTTTGGGACAGGGGTTCAAGAGACCCAGTACTTC.

The rearrangement uses TRBV4-2 and TRBJ2-7; the match to TRBD2 covers 10 bases. The CDR3 extends over 19 amino acids. Germline V lookup: CDR1 LGHNA, CDR2 YNFKEQ. With 5 bases clipped from V and 3 bases from J, the junction kept 19 bases outside the gene matches. This chain's CDR3 is CASSNPSLASGGIYYEQYF. The CDR3 bases are TGTGCCAGCAGCAATCCCTCCCTGGCTAGCGGGGGAATTTACTACGAGCAGTACTTC.